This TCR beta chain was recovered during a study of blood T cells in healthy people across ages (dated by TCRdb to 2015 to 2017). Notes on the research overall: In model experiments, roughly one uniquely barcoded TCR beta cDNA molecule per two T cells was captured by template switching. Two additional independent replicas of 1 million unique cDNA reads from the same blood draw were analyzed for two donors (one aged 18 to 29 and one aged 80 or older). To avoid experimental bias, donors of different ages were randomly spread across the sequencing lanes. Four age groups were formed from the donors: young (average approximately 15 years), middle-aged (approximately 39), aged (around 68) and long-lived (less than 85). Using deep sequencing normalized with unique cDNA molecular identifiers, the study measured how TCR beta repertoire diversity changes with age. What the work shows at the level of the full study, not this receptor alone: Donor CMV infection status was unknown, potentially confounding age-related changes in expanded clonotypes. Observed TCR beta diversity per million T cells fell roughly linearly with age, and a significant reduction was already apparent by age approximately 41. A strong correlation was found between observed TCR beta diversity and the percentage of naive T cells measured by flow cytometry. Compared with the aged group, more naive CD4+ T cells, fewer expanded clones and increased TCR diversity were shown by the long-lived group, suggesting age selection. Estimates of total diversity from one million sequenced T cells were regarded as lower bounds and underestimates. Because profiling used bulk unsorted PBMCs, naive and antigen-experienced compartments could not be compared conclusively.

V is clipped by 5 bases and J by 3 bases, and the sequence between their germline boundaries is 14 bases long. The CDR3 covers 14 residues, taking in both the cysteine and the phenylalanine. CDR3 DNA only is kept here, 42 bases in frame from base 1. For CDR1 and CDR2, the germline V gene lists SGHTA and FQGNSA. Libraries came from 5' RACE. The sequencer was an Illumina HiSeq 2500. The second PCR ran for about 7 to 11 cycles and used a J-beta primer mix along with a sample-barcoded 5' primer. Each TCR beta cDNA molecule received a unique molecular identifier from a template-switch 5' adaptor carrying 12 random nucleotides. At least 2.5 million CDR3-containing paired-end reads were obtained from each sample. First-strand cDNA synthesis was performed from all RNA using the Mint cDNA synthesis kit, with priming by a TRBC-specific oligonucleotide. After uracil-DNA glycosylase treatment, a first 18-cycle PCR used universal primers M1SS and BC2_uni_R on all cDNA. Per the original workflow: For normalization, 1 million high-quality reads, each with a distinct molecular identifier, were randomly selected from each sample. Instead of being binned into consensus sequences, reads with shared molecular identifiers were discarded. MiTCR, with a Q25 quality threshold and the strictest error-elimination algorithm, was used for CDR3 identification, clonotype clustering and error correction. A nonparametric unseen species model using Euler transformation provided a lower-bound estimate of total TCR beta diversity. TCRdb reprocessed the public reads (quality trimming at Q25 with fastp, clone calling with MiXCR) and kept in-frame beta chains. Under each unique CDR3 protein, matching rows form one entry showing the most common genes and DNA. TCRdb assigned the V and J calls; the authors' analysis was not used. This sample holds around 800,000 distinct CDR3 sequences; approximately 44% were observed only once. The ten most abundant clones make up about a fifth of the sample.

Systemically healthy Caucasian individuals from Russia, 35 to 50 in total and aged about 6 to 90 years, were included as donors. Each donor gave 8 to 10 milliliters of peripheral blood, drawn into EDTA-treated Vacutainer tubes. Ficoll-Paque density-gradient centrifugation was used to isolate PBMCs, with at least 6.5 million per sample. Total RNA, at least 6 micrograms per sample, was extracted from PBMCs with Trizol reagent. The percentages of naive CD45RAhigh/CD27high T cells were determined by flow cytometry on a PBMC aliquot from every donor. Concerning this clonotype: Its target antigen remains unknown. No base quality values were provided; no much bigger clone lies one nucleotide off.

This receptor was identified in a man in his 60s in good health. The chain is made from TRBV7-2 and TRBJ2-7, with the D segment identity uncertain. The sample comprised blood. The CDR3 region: CASSPDHSIYEQYF. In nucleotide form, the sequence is TGTGCCAGCAGCCCAGACCACAGCATCTACGAGCAGTACTTC.